What follows are 30 T cell receptor beta chains derived from one specimen sequenced in a study of T cells in women clearing cervical HPV infection. The data were produced by immunoSEQ multiplex PCR, yet TCRdb's version contains in-frame clones alone and is incomplete. The sample totals about 20,000 clones. Sequenced sample: blood buffy coat. The receptors were sampled from a woman aged 18-70 years with a cervical HPV16 infection that either progressed to CIN3+ or cleared (not recorded which).

About this clone: The sequence runs out 3 residues before the end of the CDR3; the remainder is reconstructed from the germline J gene. The V gene is TRBV7-2, the J gene TRBJ2-4; no reliable D call. CDR1 is SGHTA, CDR2 FQGNSA, per germline. The CDR3 length is 12 residues. Partial CDR3 DNA: TGTGCCAGCAGCCTCATCCTCTATGGT. Translation: CASSLILYG. The CDR3 in its entirety is CASSLILYGQYF.

With regard to this clone: The junction and the germline gene differ at one end; a read error may be behind it. The read gets to within 3 residues of the CDR3 end, and the germline J gene fills in the rest. The chain links TRBV4-2 to TRBJ2-7; 7 bases map to TRBD2. Germline CDR1 LGHNA, CDR2 YNFKEQ. The CDR3 runs to 14 residues. CDR3 bases read: TGCGCCAGCAGCCAACGGCGGGGGTCCTACGAG. Its protein product is CASSQRRGSYE. The full CDR3 reads CASSQRRGSYEQYF.

Details on this clone: The CDR3 end falls 3 residues outside the read, so it is completed with the germline J gene. The chain is built from TRBV5-1 and TRBJ2-3; 10 nucleotides align to TRBD1. Per germline, CDR1 SGHRS and CDR2 YFSETQ. The CDR3 runs to 14 residues. V was clipped by 5 bases and J by 3 bases; unmatched bases: 3. CDR3 region: CASRRGQGTDTQYF. The CDR3 DNA, read in part, is TGCGCCAGCAGGAGGGGACAGGGGACAGATACG.

In the case of this clone: The read halts 3 residues ahead of the CDR3 end, with the missing end drawn from the germline J gene. This chain uses TRBV4-2 with TRBJ2-3, with 11 bases lining up with TRBD2. J was trimmed by 4 bases and V by 4 bases; bases with no gene match: 13. Per germline, CDR1 LGHNA and CDR2 YNFKEQ. This CDR3 has 18 amino acids. This CDR3 is CASSPPGLAEGGPDTQYF. CDR3 DNA (partial): TGTGCCAGCAGCCCCCCGGGACTAGCGGAAGGAGGACCAGATACG.

By frequency, this clone registers medium-sized (0.01 to 0.1%). Read data end 3 residues before the CDR3 end; the end is taken from the germline J gene. The chain joins TRBV5-1 to TRBJ2-2, with D tentatively TRBD2 (5 bases). Germline CDR1 is SGHRS and CDR2 is YFSETQ. This CDR3 region has 15 residues. The V gene lost 4 bases and the J gene lost 4 bases, with 14 bases spanning the gap. Here the CDR3 reads CASSTLEAGTGELFF. The sequenced part of the CDR3 DNA is TGCGCCAGCAGCACACTAGAGGCGGGCACCGGGGAG.

Concerning this clone: The read comes to an end 3 residues before the CDR3 does, leaving the germline J gene to fill in the end. The chain combines TRBV12-3 or TRBV12-4 with TRBJ2-3, with 7 bases fitting TRBD2. The CDR3 contains 15 residues. V lost 3 bases, J lost 5 bases, and 8 bases stayed unmatched. CDR3 DNA, as far as it was read: TGTGCCAGCAGTTTCGGCGGGAGTTCGGAAGATACG. Translation: CASSFGGSSEDT. The full CDR3 protein is CASSFGGSSEDTQYF.

Note on this clone: An end of the junction does not agree with germline; a read error may underlie this. The read terminates 3 residues ahead of where the CDR3 ends, so the germline J gene completes it. V gene TRBV4-2 combines with J gene TRBJ1-1; D call uncertain. CDR1 is LGHNA and CDR2 is YNFKEQ in the germline V gene. The CDR3 has 14 amino acids. The sequenced CDR3 bases are TGCGCCAGCAGCCAACGGCGCGGGAACACTGAA. This translates into CASSQRRGNTE. The CDR3 as a whole reads CASSQRRGNTEAFF.

Concerning this clone itself: The DNA ends 3 residues before the CDR3 does, and the rest of the CDR3 is filled in from the germline J gene. Other DNA sequences in the same sample also yield this CDR3. The chain employs TRBV7-2 and TRBJ1-3; D is possibly TRBD1 (6 bases). Trimming removed 2 bases from V and 4 bases from J, with 12 bases in between. CDR3 size: 15 residues. Germline CDR1 SGHTA, CDR2 FQGNSA. CDR3 amino acids: CASSLWQGSGNTIYF. The CDR3 DNA, read in part, is TGTGCCAGCAGCTTATGGCAGGGGTCCGGAAACACC.

Worth noting for this clone: The read stops 3 residues short of the end of the CDR3; the missing end is completed from the germline J gene. V gene TRBV19 combines with J gene TRBJ2-3; D possibly uses TRBD1 or TRBD2 (5 bases each). CDR1 LNHDA and CDR2 SQIVND come from the germline V gene (reference sequence). The CDR3 covers 16 residues. The DNA read from the CDR3 is TGTGCCAGTAGTAGTCGGGAAAGGGGCTATGATCAGCCG. Translation: CASSSRERGYDQP. The full CDR3 protein is CASSSRERGYDQPQYF.

In regard to this clone: The CDR3 goes on 3 residues after the read ends, and that part is filled in from the germline J gene. The chain couples TRBV19 to TRBJ1-1; a weak D match, TRBD1 (5 bases). Germline V gene lookup returns CDR1 LNHDA and CDR2 SQIVND (reference sequence). There are 12 residues in the CDR3. CDR3 bases read: TGTGCCAGTAGTATCGAGCGGGGGACA. Protein: CASSIERGT. The full CDR3 is CASSIERGTAFF.

Details on this clone: Sequencing ends 3 residues short of the CDR3 end; the germline J gene provides the rest. The gene calls are TRBV29-1 and TRBJ2-2; D is ambiguous. The CDR3 runs 12 residues. Trimming removed 6 bases at V and 7 bases at J, with 12 bases between. Germline CDR1 SQVTM, CDR2 ANQGSEA. The part of the CDR3 DNA that was read is TGCAGCGTATATGTTAGTGGCGGGGAG. It specifies CSVYVSGGE. The whole CDR3 region reads CSVYVSGGELFF.

For this clone: The read comes to an end 3 residues before the CDR3 does, leaving the germline J gene to fill in the end. This same CDR3 is encoded by further DNA sequences in the sample. The chain couples TRBV20-1 to TRBJ1-1, with D possibly matching TRBD1 (5 bases). CDR3 length: 12 residues. CDR1 and CDR2 (germline): DFQATT, SNEGSKA (reference sequence). V was shortened by 5 bases and J by 1 base, with 8 bases between the two germline ends. The CDR3 loop reads CSAGGQNTEAFF. The CDR3 DNA, read in part, is TGCAGTGCTGGAGGACAGAACACTGAA.

A remark on this clone: The read gets to within 3 residues of the CDR3 end, and the germline J gene fills in the rest. V and J are TRBV5-6 and TRBJ1-5; no reliable D call. The germline V and J ends were trimmed by 3 bases and 9 bases, with 19 bases remaining between them. Per germline, CDR1 SGHDT and CDR2 YYEEEE. The CDR3 extends over 15 amino acids. The CDR3 here is CASSSKGLNAWPQHF. CDR3 bases read: TGTGCCAGCAGCTCGAAGGGTCTGAATGCATGGCCC.

Turning to this clone: The CDR3 goes on 3 residues after the read ends, and that part is filled in from the germline J gene. The chain links TRBV12-3 or TRBV12-4 to TRBJ1-5; D uncertain. The CDR3 has 16 amino acids. Trimming left V 6 bases short and J 2 bases short, with 17 bases between. The CDR3 loop is CASRLRGEVGNQPQHF. The DNA read from the CDR3 is TGTGCCAGCAGATTACGGGGTGAGGTTGGCAATCAGCCC.

According to its frequency, this clone is medium-sized. The read ends 3 residues before the CDR3 terminus; that terminus is restored from the germline J gene. This chain uses TRBV19 with TRBJ2-6; no reliable D call. The germline V and J ends were trimmed by 2 bases and 1 base, with 6 bases remaining between them. The CDR3 sequence is 15 residues long. Germline V lookup: CDR1 LNHDA, CDR2 SQIVND (reference sequence). CDR3 bases read: TGTGCCAGTAGTATATGGGCATCTGGGGCCAACGTC. Its translation is CASSIWASGANV. The CDR3, in full, reads CASSIWASGANVLTF.

Notes on this clone: The read ends 3 residues early relative to the CDR3; the germline J gene fills the gap. Other DNA sequences from this sample encode an identical CDR3 as well. V and J are TRBV7-9 and TRBJ1-2; D call uncertain. The CDR3 covers 15 residues. Germline V gives CDR1 SEHNR, CDR2 FQNEAQ (reference sequence). CDR3 sequence: CASSLTSGRADTYTF. Partial CDR3 DNA: TGTGCCAGCAGCCTGACTAGCGGGAGAGCCGATACC. Combining the CDR3 with reference TRBV7-9 and TRBJ1-2 gives the whole variable domain DTGVSQNPRHKITKRGQNVTFRCDPISEHNRLYWYRQTLGQGPEFLTYFQNEAQLEKSRLLSDRFSAERPKGSFSTLEIQRTEQGDSAMYLCASSLTSGRADTYTFGSGTRLTVV.

CDR3 DNA, as far as it was read: TGCAGTGCTAGAGATAGTACAGGGTTCATGGTAACGGGCAAAAACATT. This gives the protein CSARDSTGFMVTGKNI. The entire CDR3 protein is CSARDSTGFMVTGKNIQYF. The chain uses TRBV20-1 and TRBJ2-4; TRBD1 is a possible D gene (6 bases). The read comes to an end 3 residues before the CDR3 does, leaving the germline J gene to fill in the end. The V and J ends lost 0 bases and 3 bases respectively, with 24 bases between them. This CDR3 is 19 amino acids long. Germline V CDR1 and CDR2: DFQATT, SNEGSKA (reference sequence).

The part of the CDR3 DNA that was read is TGTGCCAGCAGCTTAGGCCTCGGGGGACAGGGCTTCATTTCACCC. It translates to CASSLGLGGQGFISP. The entire CDR3 is CASSLGLGGQGFISPLHF. J is TRBJ1-6 and V is TRBV7-6; 9 nucleotides align to TRBD1. The read halts 3 residues ahead of the CDR3 end, with the missing end drawn from the germline J gene. This CDR3 has 18 residues. The germline V gene encodes CDR1 SGHVS and CDR2 FNYEAQ. Trimming removed 1 base from V and 9 bases from J; junction bases left unmatched: 13.

About this clone itself: The read comes to an end 3 residues before the CDR3 does, leaving the germline J gene to fill in the end. The chain recombines TRBV18 with TRBJ2-2; D unresolved. Trimming took 5 bases from V and 5 from J, leaving 6 bases between them. Germline assignment: CDR1 KGHSH and CDR2 LQKENI. CDR3 size: 12 residues. Partial CDR3 DNA: TGTGCCAGCTCATCCTTTACCGGGGAG. As protein: CASSSFTGE. The whole CDR3 is CASSSFTGELFF.

The CDR3 reads CASSEGVGATNEKLFF. The CDR3 bases that were read are TGCGCCAGCAGTGAGGGCGTGGGGGCAACTAATGAAAAG. The genes are TRBV10-1 and TRBJ2-2, with D perhaps matching TRBD1 (6 bases). The observed sequence ends 3 residues before the CDR3 terminus, with the missing tail filled in from the germline J gene. CDR3 length: 16 residues. CDR1 and CDR2 (germline): WNHNN, SYGVQD (reference sequence).

Turning to this clone: Sequencing ends 3 residues short of the CDR3 end; the germline J gene provides the rest. The chain is built from TRBV5-1 and TRBJ2-3; a weak D match, TRBD1 (5 bases). This CDR3 contains 16 residues. Germline V lookup: CDR1 SGHRS, CDR2 YFSETQ. Trimming removed 0 bases at V and 4 bases at J, with 15 bases between. The CDR3 reads CASSLGGRALADTQYF. The DNA read from the CDR3 is TGCGCCAGCAGCTTGGGCGGCAGGGCTTTGGCAGATACG.

The CDR3 protein is CASSSDSTYNEQFF. The DNA read from the CDR3 is TGTGCCAGCAGTTCGGACTCGACCTACAATGAG. This chain links TRBV28 with TRBJ2-1, with a tentative D call TRBD2 (5 bases). The missing CDR3 end, 3 residues past where the read stops, is filled in from the germline J gene. The CDR3 is 14 amino acids. V lost 4 bases to trimming and J lost 2 bases, with 9 bases between them. CDR1 MDHEN and CDR2 SYDVKM come from the germline V gene.

Comments on this clone: The junction departs from germline at one end; a sequencing error may be responsible. The read terminates 3 residues ahead of where the CDR3 ends, so the germline J gene completes it. V and J are TRBV4-2 and TRBJ2-2; the match to TRBD1 covers 8 bases. In germline, CDR1 is LGHNA, CDR2 YNFKEQ. This CDR3 is built from 18 residues. The CDR3 loop reads CASSQDWAGGDITGELFF. The CDR3 bases that were read are TGCGCCAGCAGCCAAGATTGGGCAGGGGGCGATATCACCGGGGAG.

About this clone: The read ends 3 residues before the CDR3 terminus; that terminus is restored from the germline J gene. The chain carries TRBV5-1 and TRBJ2-1, with 12 nucleotides matching TRBD1. This CDR3 spans 17 amino acids. Trimming took 3 bases from V and 7 from J; bases not matched to a gene: 11. CDR1 is SGHRS and CDR2 is YFSETQ in the germline V gene. Incomplete CDR3 DNA: TGCGCCAGCAGCTATCAACCCGGGACAGGGGGCGAGAATGAG. The encoded protein is CASSYQPGTGGENE. The whole CDR3 sequence is CASSYQPGTGGENEQFF.

About this clone: From the germline J gene comes the end of the CDR3, since the read stops 3 residues before it. This same CDR3 is encoded by further DNA sequences in the sample. The rearrangement uses TRBV18 and TRBJ2-1; 15 nucleotides align to TRBD2. Germline V gene lookup returns CDR1 KGHSH and CDR2 LQKENI. V lost 6 bases and J lost 8; bases outside the gene matches: 14. The CDR3 runs 18 residues. CDR3 DNA, as far as it was read: TGTGCCAGCTCCCCTAATTCGGGACTAGCGGGAGGAAGTGATGAG. Protein sequence: CASSPNSGLAGGSDE. The CDR3 in full is CASSPNSGLAGGSDEQFF.

About this clone itself: Read data end 3 residues before the CDR3 end; the end is taken from the germline J gene. The chain joins TRBV11-2 to TRBJ2-1; the D gene is possibly TRBD2 (5 bases). Per the germline V gene, CDR1 is SGHAT and CDR2 is FQNNGV. Trimming cost V 2 bases and J 9 bases, with 17 bases left between them. CDR3 size: 15 residues. The sequenced part of the CDR3 DNA is TGTGCCAGCAGCTTACCCGAGGACTTCCGGCGTGAG. Its protein is CASSLPEDFRRE. The whole CDR3 region reads CASSLPEDFRREQFF.

A note on this clone: The CDR3 end is not reached by the read, which stops 3 residues before it; the germline J gene fills it in. This sequence joins TRBV7-3 and TRBJ2-2; 15 positions agree with TRBD2. This CDR3 has 18 amino acids. Unmatched junction bases numbered 4, after V lost 4 bases and J lost 1 base. Germline V gives CDR1 SGHTA, CDR2 FQGTGA. The sequenced part of the CDR3 DNA is TGTGCCAGCAGCTCAGGACTAGCGGGAGGGATGAACACCGGGGAG. Protein product: CASSSGLAGGMNTGE. The full-length CDR3 reads as CASSSGLAGGMNTGELFF.

Of note for this clone: The sequence runs out 3 residues before the end of the CDR3; the remainder is reconstructed from the germline J gene. The chain recombines TRBV6-2 or TRBV6-3 with TRBJ2-3; 7 nucleotides match TRBD1. The CDR3 spans 14 residues. Germline values: CDR1 MNHEY, CDR2 SVGEGT. CDR3 amino acids: CASSYTGVQETQYF. The sequenced part of the CDR3 DNA is TGTGCCAGCAGTTACACAGGGGTGCAAGAGACG.

A remark on this clone: Sequencing ends 3 residues short of the CDR3 end; the germline J gene provides the rest. The rearrangement joins TRBV20-1 to TRBJ1-1; 7 nucleotides agree with TRBD1. CDR3 size: 16 residues. Per germline, CDR1 DFQATT and CDR2 SNEGSKA (reference sequence). The V segment lost 3 bases and the J segment 4 bases; nucleotides outside the gene matches: 14. The CDR3 reads CSASPTPRQGGTEAFF. The part of the CDR3 DNA that was read is TGCAGTGCTAGCCCGACGCCAAGACAGGGAGGCACTGAA.

On this clone itself: From the germline J gene comes the end of the CDR3, since the read stops 3 residues before it. V and J are TRBV7-2 and TRBJ2-3; D might be TRBD2 (6 bases). Germline lookup yields CDR1 SGHTA and CDR2 FQGNSA. Deletions cut 1 base from V and 5 bases from J, with 10 bases between. The CDR3 contains 14 residues. The sequenced part of the CDR3 DNA is TGTGCCAGCAGCTTAGGGACTATACTAGATACG. Its protein is CASSLGTILDT. The CDR3 in full is CASSLGTILDTQYF.